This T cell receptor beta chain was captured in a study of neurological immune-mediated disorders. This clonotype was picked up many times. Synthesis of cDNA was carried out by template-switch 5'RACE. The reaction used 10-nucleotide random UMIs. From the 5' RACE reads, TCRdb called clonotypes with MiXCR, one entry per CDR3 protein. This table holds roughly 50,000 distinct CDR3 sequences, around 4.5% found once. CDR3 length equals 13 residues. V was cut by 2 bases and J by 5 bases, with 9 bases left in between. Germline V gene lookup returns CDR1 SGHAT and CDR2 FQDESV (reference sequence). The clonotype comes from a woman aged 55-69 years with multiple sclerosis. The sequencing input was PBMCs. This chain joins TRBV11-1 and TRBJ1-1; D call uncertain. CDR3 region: CASSLRVGTEAFF. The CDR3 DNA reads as TGTGCCAGCAGCTTAAGAGTAGGGACTGAAGCTTTCTTT.